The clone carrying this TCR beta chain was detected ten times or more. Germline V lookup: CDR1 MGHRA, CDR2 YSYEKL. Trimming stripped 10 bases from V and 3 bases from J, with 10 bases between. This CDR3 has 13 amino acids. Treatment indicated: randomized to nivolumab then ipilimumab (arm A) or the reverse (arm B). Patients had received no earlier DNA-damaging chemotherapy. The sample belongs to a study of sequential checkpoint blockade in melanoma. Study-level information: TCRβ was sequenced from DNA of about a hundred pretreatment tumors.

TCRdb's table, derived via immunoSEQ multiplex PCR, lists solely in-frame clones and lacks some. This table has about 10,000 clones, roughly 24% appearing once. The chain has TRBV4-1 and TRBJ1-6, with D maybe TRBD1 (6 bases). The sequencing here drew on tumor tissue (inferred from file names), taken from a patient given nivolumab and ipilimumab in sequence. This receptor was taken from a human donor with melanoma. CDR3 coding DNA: TGCGCCAACACAGGGATCTATAATTCACCCCTCCACTTT. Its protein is CANTGIYNSPLHF.